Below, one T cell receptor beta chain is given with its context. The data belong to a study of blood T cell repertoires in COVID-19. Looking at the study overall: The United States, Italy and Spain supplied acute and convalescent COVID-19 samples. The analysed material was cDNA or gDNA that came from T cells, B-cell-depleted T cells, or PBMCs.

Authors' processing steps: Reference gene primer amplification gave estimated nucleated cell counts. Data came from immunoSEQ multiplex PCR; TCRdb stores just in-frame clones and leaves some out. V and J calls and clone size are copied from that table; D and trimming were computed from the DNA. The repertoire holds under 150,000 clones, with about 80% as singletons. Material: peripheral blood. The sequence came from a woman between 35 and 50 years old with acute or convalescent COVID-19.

Here the CDR3 DNA reads TGTGCCAGCAGCACTGGGACTAGCGGGGGACAAAATGAGCAGTTCTTC. This translates into CASSTGTSGGQNEQFF. The V and J genes are TRBV7-7 and TRBJ2-1; 14 positions agree with TRBD2. Germline CDR1 and CDR2: SSHAT and FNYEAQ (reference sequence). There are 16 residues in the CDR3. The junction had 7 bases not matched to a gene; V was cut back by 5 bases and J by 7 bases.